This is a list of T cell receptor beta chains from one sample in a study of OX40 agonist ivuxolimab in advanced cancers. Sequencing was performed with immunoSEQ multiplex PCR; in TCRdb, only in-frame clones are kept and a portion is missing. The sample records around 65,000 clones, around 90% being singletons. Sequenced here: CD4+ or CD8+ T cells sorted from blood, sampled in a trial of the OX40 agonist ivuxolimab. The receptors shown here come from an adult with an advanced solid tumor such as melanoma, head and neck, liver or kidney cancer. The CDR3 runs from the conserved cysteine through the conserved F or W. The D gene is left open where the match is weak. Clone size appears in some rows only: once, few, many, or a class for an expanded clone.

cdr3_nt,cdr3_aa,clone_size,v_call,j_call,d_call
TGCGCCAGCAGCGCCGGGACAGGGGTGGAGACCCAGTACTTC,CASSAGTGVETQYF,NA,TRBV5-1,TRBJ2-5,TRBD1
TGTGCCAGCAGCGTAGCGGCTAGCGGGGGGGCTGAGCAGTTCTTC,CASSVAASGGAEQFF,once,TRBV9,TRBJ2-1,TRBD2
TGTGCCAGTAGTAGGACTAGCGGGGGCCTGACCTCTACGCAGTATTTT,CASSRTSGGLTSTQYF,once,TRBV19,TRBJ2-3,TRBD2
TGTGCCACCAGCAGAGAACAGGGGTTCGCCAAAAACATTCAGTACTTC,CATSREQGFAKNIQYF,NA,TRBV15,TRBJ2-4,TRBD1
TGCGCCAGCAAAAGGGAGGGGATGAACACTGAAGCTTTCTTT,CASKREGMNTEAFF,NA,TRBV5-1,TRBJ1-1,NA
TGTGCCAGCAGCCGGGACATTATGACTGAAGCTTTCTTT,CASSRDIMTEAFF,NA,TRBV5-4,TRBJ1-1,NA
TGTGCTAGCAGCGCCCAGACAGGGGGAGTGGGGGAGCAGTACTTC,CASSAQTGGVGEQYF,NA,TRBV7-7,TRBJ2-7,TRBD1
TGTGCCAGATCGGGAGGGGGGACAGATACGCAGTATTTT,CARSGGGTDTQYF,NA,TRBV2,TRBJ2-3,TRBD2
TGCGCCAGCAGCACTGACAGGGGTCAACACAGCTACACCTTC,CASSTDRGQHSYTF,NA,TRBV5-1,TRBJ1-2,TRBD1
TGTGCCAGCAGATCGACAGGGGGCGGGGAGACCCAGTACTTC,CASRSTGGGETQYF,NA,TRBV6-6,TRBJ2-5,TRBD1
TGTGCCAGCAGCTTGACCACTTACGAGCAGTACTTC,CASSLTTYEQYF,NA,TRBV5-1,TRBJ2-7,NA
TGTGCCAGCAGCGTAGATGGGGACACTGAAGCTTTCTTT,CASSVDGDTEAFF,NA,TRBV9,TRBJ1-1,NA
TGTGCCTGTCGAATAGCGGGAGTCACAGATACGCAGTATTTT,CACRIAGVTDTQYF,NA,TRBV30,TRBJ2-3,TRBD2
TGTGCCAGCAGCTTATATGTGGGAGGGGTGAATACGCAGTATTTT,CASSLYVGGVNTQYF,NA,TRBV7-2,TRBJ2-3,TRBD2
TGTGCCTGGAGCGAAATGGACGGCACTGAAGCTTTCTTT,CAWSEMDGTEAFF,NA,TRBV30,TRBJ1-1,NA
TGTGCCAGCAGGCGGAGCAGGTCTAACTATGGCTACACCTTC,CASRRSRSNYGYTF,NA,TRBV7-3,TRBJ1-2,NA
TGTGCCAGTAGTATGGGAGTTAGCGGGCCCGGGGAGACCCAGTACTTC,CASSMGVSGPGETQYF,NA,TRBV19,TRBJ2-5,TRBD2
TGTGCCAGCAGTTACGCAGCAGGCTCTGGAAACACCATATATTTT,CASSYAAGSGNTIYF,NA,TRBV6-5,TRBJ1-3,NA
TGTGCCAGCAGTGAAAGGGAGACCCAGTACTTC,CASSERETQYF,NA,TRBV2,TRBJ2-5,NA
TGTGCCAGCAGCTTAGCGAGGGGGTTGAATGAGCAGTTCTTC,CASSLARGLNEQFF,NA,TRBV7-6,TRBJ2-1,NA